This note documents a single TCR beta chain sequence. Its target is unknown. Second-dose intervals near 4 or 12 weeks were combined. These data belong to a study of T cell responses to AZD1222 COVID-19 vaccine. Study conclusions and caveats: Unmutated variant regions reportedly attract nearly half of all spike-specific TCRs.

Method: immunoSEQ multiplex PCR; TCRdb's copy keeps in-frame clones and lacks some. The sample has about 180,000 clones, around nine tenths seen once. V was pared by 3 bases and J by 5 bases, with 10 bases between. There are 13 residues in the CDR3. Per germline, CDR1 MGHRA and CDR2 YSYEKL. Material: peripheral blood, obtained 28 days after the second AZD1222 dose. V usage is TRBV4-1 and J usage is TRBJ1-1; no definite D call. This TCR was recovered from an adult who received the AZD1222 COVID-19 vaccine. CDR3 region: CASSQRLFTEAFF. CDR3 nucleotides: TGCGCCAGCAGCCAGCGACTGTTTACTGAAGCTTTCTTT.